These 13 T cell receptor beta chains share one sample of origin, sequenced in a study of blood T cells in healthy people across ages. Alongside a J-beta primer mix, a sample-barcoded 5' primer served in a second PCR lasting roughly 7 to 12 cycles. TCRdb processed the 5' RACE reads anew with MiXCR; each CDR3 protein has one entry. The sample carries 1.8 million or so distinct CDR3 sequences, approximately 39% recorded once. The sample was blood. These receptor sequences come from a human donor in good health.

The chain joins TRBV28 to TRBJ1-2; 12 nucleotides align to TRBD1. CDR3 size: 17 residues. V was clipped by 2 bases and J by 2 bases; unmatched bases: 6. Germline-derived CDR1 and CDR2 are MDHEN and SYDVKM. CDR3 sequence: CASSLLLGQGANYGYTF. Here the CDR3 DNA reads TGTGCCAGCAGTTTACTCTTGGGACAGGGGGCAAACTATGGCTACACCTTC.

The V and J genes are TRBV29-1 and TRBJ2-2; D perhaps matches TRBD1 (6 bases). Germline CDR1 reads SQVTM; CDR2 reads ANQGSEA. The CDR3 loop spans 17 amino acids. V shed 5 bases and J shed 2 bases, with 21 bases lying between them. The CDR3 reads CSVLVRDNHPNTGELFF. CDR3 nucleotides: TGCAGCGTTTTGGTCAGGGACAATCATCCCAACACCGGGGAGCTGTTTTTT.

The chain is built from TRBV6-5 and TRBJ2-3; D perhaps matches TRBD2 (6 bases). The CDR3 extends over 15 amino acids. V dropped 10 bases and J dropped 5 bases, with 22 bases sitting between them. Per germline, CDR1 MNHEY and CDR2 SVGAGI. The DNA for the CDR3 is TGTGCCATCAGGGCTTGGGGGGATGGGAAAGATACGCAGTATTTT. This encodes CAIRAWGDGKDTQYF.

This chain links TRBV4-3 with TRBJ2-3; weak D call: TRBD1 (5 bases). Deletions cut 0 bases from V and 4 bases from J, with 14 bases between. Per germline, CDR1 LGHNA and CDR2 YSLEER. The length of the CDR3 is 16 residues. The chain's CDR3 is CASSQDQGAVADTQYF. The CDR3 DNA reads as TGCGCCAGCAGCCAAGATCAAGGGGCTGTAGCAGATACGCAGTATTTT.

The V and J genes are TRBV9 and TRBJ2-1; no reliable D call. Per the germline V gene, CDR1 is SGDLS and CDR2 is YYNGEE. The germline V and J ends were trimmed by 3 bases and 1 base, with 8 bases remaining between them. The CDR3 length is 14 residues. The CDR3 bases are TGTGCCAGCAGCGCCCCCCCTTCCTACAATGAGCAGTTCTTC. Protein sequence: CASSAPPSYNEQFF.

This clonotype has just a few counts. The chain is built from TRBV12-3 or TRBV12-4 and TRBJ1-6, with TRBD1 matching over 9 bases. Trimming removed 6 bases from V and 9 bases from J; junction bases left unmatched: 6. This CDR3 has 14 amino acids. The CDR3 is CASSLRDRVSPLHF. Here the CDR3 DNA reads TGTGCCAGCAGCCTCCGGGACAGGGTTTCACCCCTCCACTTT.

The chain couples TRBV10-3 to TRBJ2-7; D ambiguous. The germline V and J ends were trimmed by 6 bases and 4 bases, with 13 bases remaining between them. The CDR3 runs to 13 residues. The germline CDR1 and CDR2 sequences are ENHRY and SYGVKD. The chain's CDR3 is CAISPTEVYEQYF. The CDR3 DNA sequence: TGTGCCATCAGCCCTACAGAAGTTTACGAGCAGTACTTC.

The V call is TRBV29-1, the J call TRBJ2-1, with 7 bases that match TRBD2. This CDR3 spans 17 amino acids. In germline, CDR1 is SQVTM, CDR2 ANQGSEA. J lost 3 bases, V lost 7 bases, and 18 bases had no gene match. CDR3 DNA: TGCAGCGCCGGCCAGGGATCTACAGCGGGACTCTACAATGAGCAGTTCTTC. Its translation is CSAGQGSTAGLYNEQFF.

The CDR3 sequence is CASSSSDGSRGETQYF. The CDR3 bases are TGTGCCAGCAGCTCGTCCGACGGGAGCCGAGGGGAGACCCAGTACTTC. V is TRBV7-2 and J is TRBJ2-5; possible D gene TRBD2, 6 bases. Trimming left V 4 bases short and J 5 bases short, with 20 bases between. This CDR3 region has 16 residues. Germline loops: CDR1 SGHTA, CDR2 FQGNSA.

The chain joins TRBV5-1 to TRBJ2-4, with 7 positions matching TRBD2. V trimming: 4 bases; J trimming: 5 bases; junction bases outside the gene matches: 15. Germline V gives CDR1 SGHRS, CDR2 YFSETQ. The CDR3 sequence is 17 residues long. The CDR3: CASSPLPRPSGENIQYF. Written as DNA, the CDR3 is TGCGCCAGCAGCCCCCTTCCTCGACCTAGCGGCGAAAACATTCAGTACTTC.

The rearrangement joins TRBV7-9 to TRBJ2-1; D perhaps matches TRBD1 (6 bases). Germline-derived CDR1 and CDR2 are SEHNR and FQNEAQ (reference sequence). The V end was cut by 8 bases, the J end by 5 bases, with 25 bases between. The CDR3 spans 17 residues. In DNA, the CDR3 is TGTGCCAGCTATAAGATTCACAGGGAGTGGGCCAACAATGAGCAGTTCTTC. Translation gives CASYKIHREWANNEQFF.

The V and J genes are TRBV7-6 and TRBJ2-3, with 8 bases that match TRBD1. This CDR3 has 17 amino acids. Germline V gives CDR1 SGHVS, CDR2 FNYEAQ. With 3 bases clipped from V and 6 bases from J, the junction kept 14 bases outside the gene matches. Written as DNA, the CDR3 is TGTGCCAGCAGCTTTCGGCAGGGGGCGAGTTATTCCGATACGCAGTATTTT. Translating gives CASSFRQGASYSDTQYF. Based on the CDR3 plus reference TRBV7-6 and TRBJ2-3, the full variable domain is GAGVSQSPRYKVTKRGQDVALRCDPISGHVSLYWYRQALGQGPEFLTYFNYEAQQDKSGLPNDRFSAERPEGSISTLTIQRTEQRDSAMYRCASSFRQGASYSDTQYFGPGTRLTVL.

This rearrangement joins TRBV10-3 to TRBJ2-1; possibly TRBD1 for D (5 bases). Germline-derived CDR1 and CDR2 are ENHRY and SYGVKD. V lost 7 bases to trimming and J lost 0 bases, with 13 bases between them. CDR3 length equals 15 residues. The CDR3 region is CAIKGQGDSYNEQFF. CDR3 DNA sequence: TGTGCCATCAAGGGGCAGGGCGACTCCTACAATGAGCAGTTCTTC.